This T cell receptor beta chain was sequenced during a study of T cell responses to AZD1222 COVID-19 vaccine. About this clone itself: The antigen is not known.

Generated by immunoSEQ multiplex PCR, the TCRdb table keeps only in-frame clones and is missing some. The repertoire has about 160,000 clones, around 90% of them found once; the top ten carry around 4.4%. Points from the study as a whole: It should be noted that donors were predominantly white British and more often female, and clonal diversity was possibly underestimated. In all cases, repertoires were sampled only after the peak T cell response. Unmutated variant regions are reportedly the target of nearly half of TCRs that are spike-specific. Across spike, vaccine-associated CD4 TCRs were found, dominant at 160-218 and 743-854.

Germline CDR1 is SGDLS and CDR2 is YYNGEE. Germline trimming cut 4 bases from V and 1 base from J; bases unmatched to any gene: 8. CDR3 length: 17 amino acids. The rearrangement links TRBV9 to TRBJ2-6; TRBD1 agrees at 7 bases. The material sequenced was peripheral blood, taken on day 0 of MenACWY control vaccination. This sequence was found in an adult in good health. The CDR3 sequence: CASSPRDSLSGANVLTF. DNA of the CDR3: TGTGCCAGCAGCCCCCGGGACAGTCTTTCTGGGGCCAACGTCCTGACTTTC.